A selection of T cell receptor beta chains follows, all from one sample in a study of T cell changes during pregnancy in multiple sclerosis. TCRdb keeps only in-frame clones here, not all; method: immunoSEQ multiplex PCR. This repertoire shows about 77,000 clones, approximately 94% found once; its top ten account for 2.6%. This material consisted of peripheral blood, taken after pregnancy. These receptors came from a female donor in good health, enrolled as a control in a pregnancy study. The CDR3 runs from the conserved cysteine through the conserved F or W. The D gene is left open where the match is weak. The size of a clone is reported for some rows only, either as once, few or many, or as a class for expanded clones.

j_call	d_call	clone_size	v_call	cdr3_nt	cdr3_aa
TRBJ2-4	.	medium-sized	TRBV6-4	TGTGCCAGCAGTGACTCTAGCGAAAACATTCAGTACTTC	CASSDSSENIQYF
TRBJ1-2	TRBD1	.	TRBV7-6	TGTGCCAGCAGCACCCGGACAGGGAGGCGAACTAACTATGGCTACACCTTC	CASSTRTGRRTNYGYTF
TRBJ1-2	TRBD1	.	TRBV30	TGTGCCTGGGACAGGGGGCATAACTATGGCTACACCTTC	CAWDRGHNYGYTF
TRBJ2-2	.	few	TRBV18	TGTGCCAGCTCAGCTTTAGCCGGGGAGCTGTTTTTT	CASSALAGELFF
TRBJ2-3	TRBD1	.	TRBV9	TGTGCCAGCAGCCCTAGACAGGGGTGGGGCACAGATACGCAGTATTTT	CASSPRQGWGTDTQYF
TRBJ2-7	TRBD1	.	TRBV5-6	TGTGCCAGCAGCTTCGTTGGTCGACAGGGGGCCGGCTACGAGCAGTACTTC	CASSFVGRQGAGYEQYF
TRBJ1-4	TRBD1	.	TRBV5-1	TGCGCCAGCAGCCTCCGGACAGGGAGTAATGAAAAACTGTTTTTT	CASSLRTGSNEKLFF
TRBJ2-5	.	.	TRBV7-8	TGTGCCAGCAGATCAAGCGGCGAAGAGACCCAGTACTTC	CASRSSGEETQYF
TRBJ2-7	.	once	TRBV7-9	TGTGCCAGCAGCTCGACACAGTACGAGCAGTACTTC	CASSSTQYEQYF
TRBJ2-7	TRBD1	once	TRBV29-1	TGCAGCGTACTTGTCATCCGGACAGGGTCCTACGAGCAGTACTTC	CSVLVIRTGSYEQYF
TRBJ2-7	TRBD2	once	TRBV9	TGTGCCAGTCGACGCGGGGGAGTAGCGGGAGGTTCCTTCTCCTACGAGCAGTACTTC	CASRRGGVAGGSFSYEQYF
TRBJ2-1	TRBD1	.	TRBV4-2	TGTGCCAGCAGGGAGGACAGGGGAGCCAATGAGCAGTTCTTC	CASREDRGANEQFF
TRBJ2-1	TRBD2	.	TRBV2	TGTGCCAGCAGTGAGTGGCTAGCGGGGGGTAATGAGCAGTTCTTC	CASSEWLAGGNEQFF
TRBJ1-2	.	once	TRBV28	TGTGCCAGCAGTCCTGGTACTTCGGAGGGCTATGGCTACACCTTC	CASSPGTSEGYGYTF
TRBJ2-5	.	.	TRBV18	TGTGCCAGCTCACCACCGGGGGCAGACCTGAAGACCCAGTACTTC	CASSPPGADLKTQYF
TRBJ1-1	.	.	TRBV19	TGTGCCAGTAAGGGAGGGGTCATGAACACTGAAGCTTTCTTT	CASKGGVMNTEAFF
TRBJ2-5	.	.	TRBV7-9	TGTGCCAGCAGCTCGGCGGTCGTTGAGACCCAGTACTTC	CASSSAVVETQYF